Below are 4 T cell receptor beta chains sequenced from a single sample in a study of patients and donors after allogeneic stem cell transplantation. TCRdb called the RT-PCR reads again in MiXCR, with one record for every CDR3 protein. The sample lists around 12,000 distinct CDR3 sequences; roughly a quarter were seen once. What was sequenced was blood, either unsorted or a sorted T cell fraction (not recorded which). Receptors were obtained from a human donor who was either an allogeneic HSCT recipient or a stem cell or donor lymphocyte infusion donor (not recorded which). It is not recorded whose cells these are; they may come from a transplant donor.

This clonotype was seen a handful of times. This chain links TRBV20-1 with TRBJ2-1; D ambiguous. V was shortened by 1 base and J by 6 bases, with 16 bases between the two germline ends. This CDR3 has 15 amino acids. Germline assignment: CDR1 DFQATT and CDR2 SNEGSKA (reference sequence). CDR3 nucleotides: TGCAGTGCTAGAGCTAAGCAGTCCTGGCGCAATGAGCAGTTCTTC. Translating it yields CSARAKQSWRNEQFF.

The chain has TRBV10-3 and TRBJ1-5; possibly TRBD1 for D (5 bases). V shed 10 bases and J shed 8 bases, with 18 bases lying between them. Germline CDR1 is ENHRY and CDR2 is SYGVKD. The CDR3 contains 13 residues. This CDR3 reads CATRNWGGEPQHF. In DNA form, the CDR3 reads TGTGCCACCAGGAACTGGGGCGGAGAGCCCCAGCATTTT.

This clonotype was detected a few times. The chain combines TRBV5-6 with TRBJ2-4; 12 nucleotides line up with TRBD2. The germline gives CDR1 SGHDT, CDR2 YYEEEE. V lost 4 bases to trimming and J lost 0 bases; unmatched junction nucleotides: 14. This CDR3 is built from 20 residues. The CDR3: CASSPRLAGVYNQAKNIQYF. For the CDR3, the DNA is TGTGCCAGCAGCCCTCGACTAGCGGGAGTCTATAATCAAGCCAAAAACATTCAGTACTTC.

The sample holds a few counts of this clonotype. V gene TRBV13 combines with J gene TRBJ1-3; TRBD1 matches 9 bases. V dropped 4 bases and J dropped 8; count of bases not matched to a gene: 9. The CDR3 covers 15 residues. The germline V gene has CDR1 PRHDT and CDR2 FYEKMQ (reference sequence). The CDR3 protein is CASSSRDRAGDTIYF. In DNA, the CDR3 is TGTGCCAGCAGCTCCCGGGACAGGGCCGGGGACACCATATATTTT.